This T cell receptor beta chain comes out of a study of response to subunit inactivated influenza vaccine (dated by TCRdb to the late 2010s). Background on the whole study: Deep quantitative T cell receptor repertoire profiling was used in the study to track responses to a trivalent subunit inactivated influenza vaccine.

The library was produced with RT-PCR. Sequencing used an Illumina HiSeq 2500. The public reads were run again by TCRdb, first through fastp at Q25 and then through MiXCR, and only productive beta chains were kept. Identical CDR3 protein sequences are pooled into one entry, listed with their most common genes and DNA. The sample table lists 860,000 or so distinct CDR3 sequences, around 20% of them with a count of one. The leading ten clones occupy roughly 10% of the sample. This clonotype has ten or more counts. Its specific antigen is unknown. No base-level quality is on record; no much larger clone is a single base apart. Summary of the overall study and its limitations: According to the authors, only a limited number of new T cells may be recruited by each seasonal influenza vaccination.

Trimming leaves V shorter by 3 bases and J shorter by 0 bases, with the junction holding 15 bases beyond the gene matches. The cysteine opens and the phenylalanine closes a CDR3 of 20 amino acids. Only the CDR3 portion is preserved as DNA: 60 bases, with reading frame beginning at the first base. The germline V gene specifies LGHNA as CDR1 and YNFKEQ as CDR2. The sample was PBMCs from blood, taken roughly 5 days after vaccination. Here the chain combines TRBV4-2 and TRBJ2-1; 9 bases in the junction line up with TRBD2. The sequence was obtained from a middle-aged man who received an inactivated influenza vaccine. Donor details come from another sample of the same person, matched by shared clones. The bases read TGTGCCAGCAGCCATCTCATGTCCTCTAGCGGGAAGAGCTCCTACAATGAGCAGTTCTTC. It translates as CASSHLMSSSGKSSYNEQFF.